This T cell receptor beta chain was captured in a study of T cell responses to AZD1222 COVID-19 vaccine. Study outcomes and limitations: The sample set comprised mostly white British donors with more females, and clonal diversity was possibly underestimated. Repertoires in all cases were sampled only once the peak T cell response had passed. Across the whole spike, CD4 TCRs peaked at regions 160-218 and 743-854.

This clone was observed once. Its antigen is still unknown. One end of the junction varies from germline; a read error may be responsible. TCRdb keeps only in-frame clones here, not all; method: immunoSEQ multiplex PCR. Of 95,000 to 130,000 clones listed, roughly 87% are singletons. The CDR3 covers 14 residues. The germline gives CDR1 SGHTA, CDR2 FQGTGA. This chain links TRBV7-3 with TRBJ1-1; D not resolved. The sample was peripheral blood, taken on day 0 of AZD1222 vaccination. This receptor was taken from an adult in good health. Here the CDR3 reads CASSLDPSGQVLVF. The CDR3 coding sequence is TGTGCCAGCAGCTTAGACCCCTCAGGCCAGGTACTCGTCTTT. Together with reference TRBV7-3 and TRBJ1-1, the CDR3 gives the full variable domain: GAGVSQTPSNKVTEKGKYVELRCDPISGHTALYWYRQSLGQGPEFLIYFQGTGAADDSGLPNDRFFAVRPEGSVSTLKIQRTERGDSAVYLCASSLDPSGQVLVFGQGTRLTVV.